Described below is a single T cell receptor beta chain sequence and its context. The antigen is unknown. This entry is derived from a study of T cells in localized non-small cell lung cancer. Here immunoSEQ multiplex PCR was the method, and the copy in TCRdb shows in-frame clones only, minus some. The sample contains about 41,000 clones, roughly 86% of which appear only once. Broader study findings: Higher adjacent-lung clonality was associated with shorter survival. Clonality peaked in uninvolved adjacent lung rather than tumor. Adjacent lung was found to contain a median approximately 52 of the top 100 tumor clones.

This receptor was obtained from a woman aged 18 to 55 with stage III lung adenocarcinoma. The material sequenced was peripheral blood, taken before any cancer treatment.

CDR3 in amino acids: CASSLGTGRGAYF. CDR3 in DNA: TGTGCCAGCAGTCTAGGGACCGGGAGGGGAGCCTACTTC. The chain links TRBV27 to TRBJ2-7; the match to TRBD2 covers 8 bases. V trimming: 5 bases; J trimming: 13 bases; junction bases outside the gene matches: 13. Germline assignment: CDR1 MNHEY and CDR2 SMNVEV (reference sequence). The CDR3 loop spans 13 amino acids.